The 8 T cell receptor beta chains given below trace back to one sample, sequenced in a study of CD8+ T cells in alopecia areata. Extraction and reverse transcription of RNA yielded cDNA as the sequencing template. TCRdb keeps only in-frame clones here, not all; method: immunoSEQ multiplex PCR. The table lists a few hundred thousand clones, more than 55% of them singletons. Treatment described: oral pan-JAK inhibitor, 5-10 mg twice daily. The sample was CD4+ T cells sorted from blood, taken between weeks 44 and 45, from a patient treated with tofacitinib. These receptors originate from a human donor with alopecia areata.

With regard to this clone: Different DNA sequences within this sample yield the same CDR3. The chain uses TRBV29-1 and TRBJ1-5; D not certain. The CDR3 is 13 residues long. The ends were cut back, 4 bases at V and 0 bases at J, with 7 bases in the middle. Germline loops: CDR1 SQVTM, CDR2 ANQGSEA. CDR3 residues: CSVAENSNQPQHF. In nucleotides, the CDR3 is TGCAGCGTTGCTGAAAATAGCAATCAGCCCCAGCATTTT.

Worth noting for this clone: Other DNA sequences in the same sample also yield this CDR3. The chain links TRBV12-5 to TRBJ2-4; D possibly corresponds to TRBD2 (7 bases). V was cut by 0 bases and J by 8 bases, with 17 bases left in between. CDR3 length: 16 amino acids. CDR1 and CDR2 from the germline V gene are LGHNT and FRNRAP. The CDR3: CASGLVRGGGGDIQYF. CDR3 DNA sequence: TGTGCTAGTGGTTTGGTACGGGGAGGGGGTGGGGACATTCAGTACTTC.

This chain links TRBV5-1 with TRBJ1-2; 8 bases are shared with TRBD1. From germline, CDR1 is SGHRS and CDR2 YFSETQ. The V and J ends lost 1 base and 4 bases, in that order; junction bases with no gene match: 6. This CDR3 region has 15 residues. The chain's CDR3 is CASSLQGADSYGYTF. In DNA, the CDR3 is TGCGCCAGCAGCTTGCAGGGGGCGGATAGCTATGGCTACACCTTC. Filled out from reference TRBV5-1 and TRBJ1-2, the complete variable domain reads KAGVTQTPRYLIKTRGQQVTLSCSPISGHRSVSWYQQTPGQGLQFLFEYFSETQRNKGNFPGRFSGRQFSNSRSEMNVSTLELGDSALYLCASSLQGADSYGYTFGSGTRLTVV.

The CDR3 sequence is CSISRVDRTDTQYF. CDR3 bases: TGCAGCATAAGCCGGGTCGATCGGACAGATACGCAGTATTTT. The chain couples TRBV29-1 to TRBJ2-3; D gene uncertain. The germline gives CDR1 SQVTM, CDR2 ANQGSEA. This CDR3 has 14 residues. Trimming left V 8 bases short and J 3 bases short, with 18 bases between.

This rearrangement joins TRBV6-5 to TRBJ1-2; D gene uncertain. The CDR3 consists of 14 residues. Deletions cut 5 bases from V and 4 bases from J, with 14 bases between. Per germline, CDR1 MNHEY and CDR2 SVGAGI. The CDR3 spells CASSERQPFYGYTF. The CDR3 nucleotides read TGTGCCAGCAGTGAAAGGCAGCCCTTCTATGGCTACACCTTC.

The rearrangement links TRBV9 to TRBJ2-1; D is undetermined. The CDR3 has 13 residues. Trimming took off 3 bases at V and 8 bases at J, with 12 bases between the two ends. The V gene's germline CDR1 is SGDLS and CDR2 YYNGEE. CDR3 coding DNA: TGTGCCAGCAGCGGGCACTTCGCCCATGAGCAGTTCTTC. It yields the protein CASSGHFAHEQFF.

This clone has more than one count but fewer than ten. The V and J genes are TRBV7-6 and TRBJ2-3; 14 bases line up with TRBD2. CDR3 size: 16 residues. V lost 4 bases and J lost 6; bases outside the gene matches: 6. Germline values: CDR1 SGHVS, CDR2 FNYEAQ. As DNA, the CDR3 is TGTGCCAGCAGCTCGACTAGCGGGGGGGCGACGGATACGCAGTATTTT. Translating it yields CASSSTSGGATDTQYF.

The chain links TRBV29-1 to TRBJ1-1; TRBD1 matches 7 bases. Unmatched junction bases numbered 6, after V lost 7 bases and J lost 4 bases. Germline V gene sequence: CDR1 SQVTM, CDR2 ANQGSEA. This CDR3 is 12 amino acids long. CDR3 coding DNA: TGCAGCGGCGACAGGGAGAGCACTGAAGCTTTCTTT. Translated, it gives CSGDRESTEAFF.